This T cell receptor (beta chain) was documented in a study of blood T cell repertoires in COVID-19. About the study: Material from acute and convalescent COVID-19 was sourced from the United States, Italy and Spain.

This CDR3 is built from 14 residues. Trimming left V 3 bases short and J 7 bases short, with 12 bases between. CDR1 is PRHDT, CDR2 FYEKMQ, per germline (reference sequence). In the authors' methods: From reference gene primer amplification, estimates of nucleated cell counts were derived. Only in-frame clones appear in the TCRdb table, and some are missing; sequencing was by immunoSEQ multiplex PCR. V and J calls and clone size are given by that table; D and trimming were obtained from the DNA. The sample lists around 50,000 clones; roughly 82% were seen once. The TCR comes from a woman of 80 years or more with acute or convalescent COVID-19. This chain links TRBV13 with TRBJ2-2; D might be TRBD2 (6 bases). Sequenced: peripheral blood. CDR3 loop: CASSFGNGGGELFF. The CDR3 DNA reads TGTGCCAGCAGCTTCGGAAACGGGGGCGGGGAGCTGTTTTTT. Drawing the rest from reference TRBV13 and TRBJ2-2, the complete variable domain is AAGVIQSPRHLIKEKRETATLKCYPIPRHDTVYWYQQGPGQDPQFLISFYEKMQSDKGSIPDRFSAQQFSDYHSELNMSSLELGDSALYFCASSFGNGGGELFFGEGSRLTVL.